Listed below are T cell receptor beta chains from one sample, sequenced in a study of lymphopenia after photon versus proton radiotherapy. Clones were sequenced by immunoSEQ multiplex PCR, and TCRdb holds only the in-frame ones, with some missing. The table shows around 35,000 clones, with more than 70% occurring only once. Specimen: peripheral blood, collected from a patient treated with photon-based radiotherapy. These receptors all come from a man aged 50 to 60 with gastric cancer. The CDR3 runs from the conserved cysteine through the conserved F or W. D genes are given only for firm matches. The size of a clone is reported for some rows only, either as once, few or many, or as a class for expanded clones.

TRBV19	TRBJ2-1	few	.	CASSPGPSYNEQFF	TGTGCCAGTAGTCCAGGGCCGAGTTACAATGAGCAGTTCTTC
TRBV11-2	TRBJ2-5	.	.	CASSLDQGELGGLETQYF	TGTGCCAGCAGCTTAGATCAGGGCGAGCTTGGGGGGCTGGAGACCCAGTACTTC
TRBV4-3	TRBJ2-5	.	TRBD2	CASSQASSGSETQYF	TGCGCCAGCAGCCAAGCCTCCAGCGGGAGTGAGACCCAGTACTTC
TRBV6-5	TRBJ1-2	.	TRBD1	CASSYFDREGYTF	TGTGCCAGCAGCTATTTCGACAGGGAAGGCTACACCTTC
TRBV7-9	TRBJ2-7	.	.	CASSLTDSYEQYF	TGTGCCAGCAGCCTCACGGACAGTTACGAGCAGTACTTC
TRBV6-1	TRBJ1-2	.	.	CASSEGGGSYGYTF	TGTGCCAGCAGTGAAGGGGGTGGGAGCTATGGCTACACCTTC
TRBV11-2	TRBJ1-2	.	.	CASSLARGYTF	TGTGCCAGCAGCCTCGCGCGCGGCTACACCTTC
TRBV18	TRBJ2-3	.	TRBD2	CASSLTSGSQIRVYPDTQYF	TGTGCCAGCTCACTAACTAGCGGGAGCCAGATACGCGTCTACCCAGATACGCAGTATTTT
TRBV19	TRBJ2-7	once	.	CASSIGPGTPRDEQYF	TGTGCCAGTAGTATAGGTCCTGGGACTCCGCGGGACGAGCAGTACTTC
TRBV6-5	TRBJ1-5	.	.	CASSYSTGGRPQHF	TGTGCCAGCAGTTACTCGACGGGGGGCCGGCCCCAGCATTTT
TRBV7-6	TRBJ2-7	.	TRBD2	CASSLLAGSYEQYF	TGTGCCAGCAGCTTACTAGCGGGTTCCTACGAGCAGTACTTC
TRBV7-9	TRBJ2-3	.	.	CASSLQSQGDTQYF	TGTGCCAGCAGCTTACAGTCCCAAGGAGATACGCAGTATTTT
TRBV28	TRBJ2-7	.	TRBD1	CASSPTDRVDYEQYF	TGTGCCAGCAGCCCTACGGACAGGGTCGACTACGAGCAGTACTTC
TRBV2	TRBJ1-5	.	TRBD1	CASSLDRAPNQPQHF	TGTGCCAGCAGTTTGGACAGGGCTCCCAATCAGCCCCAGCATTTT
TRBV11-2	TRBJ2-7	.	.	CASSLAGQTYEQYF	TGTGCCAGCAGCTTAGCAGGACAGACCTACGAGCAGTACTTC
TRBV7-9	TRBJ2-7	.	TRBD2	CASSLLAGGYEQYF	TGTGCCAGCAGCTTATTAGCGGGAGGCTACGAGCAGTACTTC
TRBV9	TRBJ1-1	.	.	CASSPEGLSEAFF	TGTGCCAGCAGCCCCGAGGGACTTTCTGAAGCTTTCTTT
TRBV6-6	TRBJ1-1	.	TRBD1	CASSPGQGKTEAFF	TGTGCCAGCAGTCCCGGACAGGGAAAGACTGAAGCTTTCTTT
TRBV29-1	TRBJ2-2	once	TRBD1	CSVGQLNTGELFF	TGCAGCGTGGGACAGTTGAACACCGGGGAGCTGTTTTTT
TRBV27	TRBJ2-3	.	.	CATNRDGSTDTQYF	TGTGCCACCAACCGAGACGGGAGCACAGATACGCAGTATTTT
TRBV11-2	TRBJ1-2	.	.	CASSLGYGYTF	TGTGCCAGCAGCTTAGGCTACGGCTACACCTTC
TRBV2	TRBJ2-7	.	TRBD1	CASSQGQSYEQYF	TGTGCCAGCAGTCAGGGACAGTCGTACGAGCAGTACTTC
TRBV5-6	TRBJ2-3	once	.	CASSLQPGTQYF	TGTGCCAGCAGCTTGCAGCCGGGTACGCAGTATTTT
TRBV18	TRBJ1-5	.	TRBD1	CASSPLAGGIGNQPQHF	TGTGCCAGCTCACCACTAGCAGGGGGCATTGGCAATCAGCCCCAGCATTTT
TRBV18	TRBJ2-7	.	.	CASSPSGTASYEQYF	TGTGCCAGCTCACCCTCCGGGACGGCCTCCTACGAGCAGTACTTC
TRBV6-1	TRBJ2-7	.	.	CASSVRPYEQYF	TGTGCCAGCAGTGTAAGGCCTTACGAGCAGTACTTC
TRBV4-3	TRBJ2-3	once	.	CASSAQAQGNSDTQYF	TGCGCCAGCAGCGCCCAAGCGCAGGGGAATTCAGATACGCAGTATTTT
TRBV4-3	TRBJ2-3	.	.	CASSQDLYTDTQYF	TGCGCCAGCAGCCAGGACTTATACACAGATACGCAGTATTTT
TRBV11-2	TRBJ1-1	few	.	CASSGKTVNTEAFF	TGTGCCAGCAGCGGGAAGACAGTGAACACTGAAGCTTTCTTT
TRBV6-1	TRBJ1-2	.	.	CASTLLGQASYGYTF	TGTGCCAGCACCCTCTTGGGGCAGGCGTCCTATGGCTACACCTTC
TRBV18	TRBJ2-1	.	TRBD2	CASSPPGLAGGSGYNEQFF	TGTGCCAGCTCACCACCGGGACTAGCGGGAGGGTCGGGCTACAATGAGCAGTTCTTC
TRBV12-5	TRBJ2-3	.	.	CASGTGAYTDTQYF	TGTGCTAGTGGAACGGGCGCCTACACAGATACGCAGTATTTT